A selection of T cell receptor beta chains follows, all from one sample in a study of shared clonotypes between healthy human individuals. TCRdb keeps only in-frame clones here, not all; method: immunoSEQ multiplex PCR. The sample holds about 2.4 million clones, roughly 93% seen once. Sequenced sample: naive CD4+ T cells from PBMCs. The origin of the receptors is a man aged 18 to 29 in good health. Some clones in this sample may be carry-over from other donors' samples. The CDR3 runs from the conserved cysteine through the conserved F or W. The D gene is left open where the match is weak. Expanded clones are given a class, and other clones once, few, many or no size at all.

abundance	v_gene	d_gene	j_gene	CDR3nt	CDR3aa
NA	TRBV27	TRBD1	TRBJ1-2	TGTGCCAGCAGGGCCGGGACAGGCAGCCGAGACTATGGCTACACCTTC	CASRAGTGSRDYGYTF
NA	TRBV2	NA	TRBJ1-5	TGTGCCAGCAGCTCCCAGTGGGGGCTTGGGAATCAGCCCCAGCATTTT	CASSSQWGLGNQPQHF
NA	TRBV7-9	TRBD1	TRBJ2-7	TGTGCCAGCAGCAAAGGACAGGGGGCCTCGAGAGAGCAGTACTTC	CASSKGQGASREQYF
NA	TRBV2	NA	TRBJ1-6	TGTGCCAGCAGGGGGGGCAGGATCGACTCACCCCTCCACTTT	CASRGGRIDSPLHF
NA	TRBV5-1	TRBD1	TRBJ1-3	TGCGCCAGCAGCCTACAGGGGGAAAACACCATATATTTT	CASSLQGENTIYF
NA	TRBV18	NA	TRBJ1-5	TGTGCCAGCTCACCAGAAGATAGTCAGCCCCAGCATTTT	CASSPEDSQPQHF
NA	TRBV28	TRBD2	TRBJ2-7	TGTGCCAGCAGCCTAAGTGTGGCGGGGGGCTACGAGCAGTACTTC	CASSLSVAGGYEQYF
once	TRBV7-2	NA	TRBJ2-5	TGTGCCAGCAGCTTAGCGCGTGGTAAGCGGGACCAAGAGACCCAGTACTTC	CASSLARGKRDQETQYF
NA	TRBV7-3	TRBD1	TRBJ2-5	TGTGCCAGCAGCCGGACAGGGGAGACCCAGTACTTC	CASSRTGETQYF
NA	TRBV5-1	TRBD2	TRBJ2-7	TGCGCCAGCAGCTTGGGGACTAGCCTGAGTTACGAGCAGTACTTC	CASSLGTSLSYEQYF
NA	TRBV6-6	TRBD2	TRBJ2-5	TGTGCCAGCAGTTACCTGAGTAGCGGGGTCTATTACTTC	CASSYLSSGVYYF
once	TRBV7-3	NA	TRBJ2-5	TGTGCCAGCAGCCCAACAGCGGCGCAAGAGACCCAGTACTTC	CASSPTAAQETQYF
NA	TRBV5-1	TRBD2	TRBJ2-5	TGCGCCAGCAGCTTGGGGTTACTAGCGGGAGTCTCACGCCAAGAGACCCAGTACTTC	CASSLGLLAGVSRQETQYF
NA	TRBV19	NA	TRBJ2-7	TGTGCCAGTTCTGGGTTCGCCGAGGGTTACGAGCAGTACTTC	CASSGFAEGYEQYF
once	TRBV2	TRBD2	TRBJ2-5	TGTGCCAGCAAAAACAGACTAGCGGGAGAGGAGACCCAGTACTTC	CASKNRLAGEETQYF
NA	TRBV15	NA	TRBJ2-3	TGTGCCACCAGCAGAGATTCGGCAGGGATAAGCGCGGATACGCAGTATTTT	CATSRDSAGISADTQYF
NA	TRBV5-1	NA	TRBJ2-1	TGCGCCAGCAGCTTACAACCCGGAGACAATGAGCAGTTCTTC	CASSLQPGDNEQFF
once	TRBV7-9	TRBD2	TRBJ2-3	TGTGCCAGCAGACCCCGCGGGGGGGCCCACACAGATACGCAGTATTTT	CASRPRGGAHTDTQYF
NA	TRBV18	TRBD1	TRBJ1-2	TGTGCCAGCTCACCTACGACAGGGGGCGAGGGCTACACCTTC	CASSPTTGGEGYTF
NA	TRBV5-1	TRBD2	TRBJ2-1	TGCGCCAGCAGCAGATTACTAGCGGGAGCAAACAATGAGCAGTTCTTC	CASSRLLAGANNEQFF
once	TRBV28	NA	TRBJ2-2	TGTGCCAGCATCAAAGGAGGGGCAACCACCGGGGAGCTGTTTTTT	CASIKGGATTGELFF
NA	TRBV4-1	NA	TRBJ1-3	TGCGCCAGCAGCCATCGGACAGTCTCTGGAAACACCATATATTTT	CASSHRTVSGNTIYF
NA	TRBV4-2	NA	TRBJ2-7	TGTGCCAGCAGCCAAAGTGCAGGATATGCCTACGAGCAGTACTTC	CASSQSAGYAYEQYF
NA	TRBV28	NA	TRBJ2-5	TGTGCCAGCAGTTTTGGTGTCGCGGCAGACCAAGAGACCCAGTACTTC	CASSFGVAADQETQYF
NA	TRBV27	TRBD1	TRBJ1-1	TGTGCCAGCACCCCGGGGCAGGGGGATGGCACTGAAGCTTTCTTT	CASTPGQGDGTEAFF
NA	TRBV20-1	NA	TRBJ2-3	TGCAGTGCCTACATCACAGATACGCAGTATTTT	CSAYITDTQYF
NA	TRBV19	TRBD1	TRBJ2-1	TGTGCCAGTAGTACCCGGGACAGCTACAATGAGCAGTTCTTC	CASSTRDSYNEQFF
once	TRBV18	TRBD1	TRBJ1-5	TGTGCCAGCTCACCACCTGGGACAGGATCCTATCAGCCCCAGCATTTT	CASSPPGTGSYQPQHF
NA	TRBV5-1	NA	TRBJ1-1	TGCGCCAGCAGCTTTTTATCGGGGGATCCCTCCACTGAAGCTTTCTTT	CASSFLSGDPSTEAFF
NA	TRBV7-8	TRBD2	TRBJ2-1	TGTGCCAGCAGCCCCTTCCCCATTTCCCGGGAGGGCCGCTATGAGCAGTTCTTC	CASSPFPISREGRYEQFF
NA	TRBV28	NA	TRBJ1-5	TGTGCCAGCAGTTTACAGGCTCAGCCCCAGCATTTT	CASSLQAQPQHF
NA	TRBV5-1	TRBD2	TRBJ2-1	TGCGCCAGCAGCACATCAAGCGGGGCCTCCTACAATGAGCAGTTCTTC	CASSTSSGASYNEQFF
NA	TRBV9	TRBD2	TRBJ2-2	TGTGCCAGCAGTAGGACTAGCGGTAACACCGGGGAGCTGTTTTTT	CASSRTSGNTGELFF
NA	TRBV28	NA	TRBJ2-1	TGTGCCAGCAGTTTATTCGGGGTGACTCCATTCTTC	CASSLFGVTPFF
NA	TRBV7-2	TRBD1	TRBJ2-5	TGTGCCAGCAGCTTAGGCCAGGGGGCCTTGGAGACCCAGTACTTC	CASSLGQGALETQYF
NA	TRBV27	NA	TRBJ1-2	TGTGCCAGCAGTTTAAGCGGTCGTGCCTATGGCTACACCTTC	CASSLSGRAYGYTF
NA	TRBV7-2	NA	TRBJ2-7	TGTGCCAGCAGCCTTGGACCAAGGAGCTACGAGCAGTACTTC	CASSLGPRSYEQYF
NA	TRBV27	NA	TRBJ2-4	TGTGCCAGCCCCCCCAGAATTTTAGCCAAAAACATTCAGTACTTC	CASPPRILAKNIQYF
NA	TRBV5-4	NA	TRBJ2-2	TGTGCCAGCAGTCCGGGACTGAACACCGGGGAGCTGTTTTTT	CASSPGLNTGELFF
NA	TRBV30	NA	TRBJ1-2	TGTGCCTGGAGTGTAGGTATAACTAACTATGGCTACACCTTC	CAWSVGITNYGYTF
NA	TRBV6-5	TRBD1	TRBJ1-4	TGTGCCAGCAGGGGGACAGGAGGCGAAAAACTGTTTTTT	CASRGTGGEKLFF
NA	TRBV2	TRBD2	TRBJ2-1	TGTGCCAGCAGCGGGACTAGCGGGAGTACCTACAATGAGCAGTTCTTC	CASSGTSGSTYNEQFF
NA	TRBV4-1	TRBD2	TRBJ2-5	TGCGCCAGCAGCCAAGATCATGGGACTAGCGGGGGCCGGGTGCAGTACTTC	CASSQDHGTSGGRVQYF
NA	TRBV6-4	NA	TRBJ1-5	TGTGCCAGCAGTGACTCTCCAGGGGTACAGCCCCAGCATTTT	CASSDSPGVQPQHF
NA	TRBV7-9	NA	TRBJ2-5	TGTGCCAGCAGCTTAATGGGGTTAGAGCTGTACCAAGAGACCCAGTACTTC	CASSLMGLELYQETQYF
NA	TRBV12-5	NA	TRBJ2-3	TGTGCTAGTGGGCCTCGGGACGGCACTAGCACAGATACGCAGTATTTT	CASGPRDGTSTDTQYF
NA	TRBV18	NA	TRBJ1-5	TGTGCCAGCTCACCATATGAGGCCGGATATCAGCCCCAGCATTTT	CASSPYEAGYQPQHF
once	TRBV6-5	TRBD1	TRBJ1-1	TGTGCCAGCAGTTACGGGGGACAGAGGAACACTGAAGCTTTCTTT	CASSYGGQRNTEAFF
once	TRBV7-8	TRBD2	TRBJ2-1	TGTGCCAGCAGCCCTGGGACTAGCCGCTATGAGCAGTTCTTC	CASSPGTSRYEQFF
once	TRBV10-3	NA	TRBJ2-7	TGTGCCATCTGGGACGGGGGTATCTCCTACGAGCAGTACTTC	CAIWDGGISYEQYF
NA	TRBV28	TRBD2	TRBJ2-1	TGTGCCAGCAGTGGTAGCGGGAACAACAATGAGCAGTTCTTC	CASSGSGNNNEQFF
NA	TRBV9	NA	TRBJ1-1	TGTGCCAGCAGCCCCCAGGTCAGGGCGGGGAGCACTGAAGCTTTCTTT	CASSPQVRAGSTEAFF
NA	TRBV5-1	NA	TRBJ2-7	TGCGCCAGCAGCTCGGGACAACTGATCTACGAGCAGTACTTC	CASSSGQLIYEQYF
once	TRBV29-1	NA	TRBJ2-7	TGCAGCGGCTTGGACAGTTACGAGCAGTACTTC	CSGLDSYEQYF
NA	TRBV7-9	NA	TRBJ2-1	TGTGCCAGCAGCCCCCCCGGGGGAGCCACCTACAATGAGCAGTTCTTC	CASSPPGGATYNEQFF
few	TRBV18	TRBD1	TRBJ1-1	TGTGCCAGCTCAGGACAGGGTGGAAACACTGAAGCTTTCTTT	CASSGQGGNTEAFF
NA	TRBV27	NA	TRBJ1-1	TGTGCCAGCAGTCTACGGACAAAGAACACTGAAGCTTTCTTT	CASSLRTKNTEAFF
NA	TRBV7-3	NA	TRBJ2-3	TGTGCCAGCAGCCCACGTTGGAGGGAGTCGGCAGATACGCAGTATTTT	CASSPRWRESADTQYF